This TCR beta chain was identified during a study of OX40 agonist ivuxolimab in advanced cancers. Study-wide background: Subjects had a mean age of about 57 years, with a range of about 23 to 90; more than 75% were male. Partial responses were recorded for three patients, including one with hepatocellular carcinoma and two with cutaneous melanoma. Study conclusions and caveats: The antigen specificity of the peripheral T cells (those that were expanded) was not determined. At doses 0.1 to 3.0 mg/kg, CD4+ and CD8+ clones expanded.

Clones were read by immunoSEQ multiplex PCR, and TCRdb kept only the in-frame ones, dropping some. The table has roughly 100,000 clones, 84% seen once. CDR3 length equals 15 residues. J lost 2 bases, V lost 2 bases, and 3 bases had no gene match. Germline loops: CDR1 MNHEY, CDR2 SVGAGI. About this clone itself: Antigen specificity is unknown.

The sequence derives from an adult with an advanced solid tumor such as melanoma, head and neck, liver or kidney cancer. The sample in question was CD4+ or CD8+ T cells sorted from blood, obtained in a trial of the OX40 agonist ivuxolimab. The chain carries TRBV6-5 and TRBJ1-5, with 7 bases identical to TRBD1. The chain's CDR3 is CASSYGQGGNQPQHF. The CDR3 DNA sequence: TGTGCCAGCAGTTACGGGCAGGGGGGCAATCAGCCCCAGCATTTT.